One and the same sample provided the 27 T cell receptor beta chains below, sequenced in a study of shared T cell receptors in the human thymus. Only in-frame clones appear in the TCRdb table, and some are missing; sequencing was by immunoSEQ multiplex PCR. The data show roughly 710,000 clones, over 75% seen once. These data were likewise used in another study, on human thymus T cells.

The sequenced sample was thymocytes. These TCRs come from a girl less than two years old with a congenital heart defect.

The chain combines TRBV4-1 with TRBJ1-5; no reliable D call. This CDR3 spans 16 amino acids. V was clipped by 0 bases and J by 0 bases, with 9 bases between them. The germline V gene has CDR1 MGHRA and CDR2 YSYEKL. The CDR3 nucleotides are TGCGCCAGCAGCCAAGAAGGGAGAAATAGCAATCAGCCCCAGCATTTT. Encoded protein: CASSQEGRNSNQPQHF.

The chain is built from TRBV6-6 and TRBJ1-2; D remains ambiguous. This CDR3 region has 13 residues. V lost 6 bases and J lost 0, with 8 bases in between. Germline V gene lookup returns CDR1 MNHNY and CDR2 SVGAGI (reference sequence). The CDR3 protein is CASRQPANYGYTF. DNA for the CDR3: TGTGCCAGCAGACAGCCAGCTAACTATGGCTACACCTTC.

The chain joins TRBV6-5 to TRBJ1-2, with D possibly matching TRBD1 (6 bases). Germline V gene data show CDR1 as MNHEY and CDR2 as SVGAGI. V lost 0 bases to trimming and J lost 8 bases, with 19 bases between them. This CDR3 spans 16 amino acids. The CDR3, as DNA: TGTGCCAGCAGTTACTCATCACAGGGAGAAGCGCACGGCTACACCTTC. Encoded protein: CASSYSSQGEAHGYTF.

The chain has TRBV6-5 and TRBJ2-7, with a weak D call TRBD1 (6 bases). Germline V gene lookup returns CDR1 MNHEY and CDR2 SVGAGI. CDR3 length: 16 residues. Trimming removed 4 bases at V and 0 bases at J, with 16 bases between. The CDR3 DNA sequence: TGTGCCAGCAGTTCCCCGGGACACAAGAACTCCTACGAGCAGTACTTC. The encoded protein is CASSSPGHKNSYEQYF.

This chain joins TRBV7-2 and TRBJ1-1, with D perhaps matching TRBD1 (6 bases). In germline, CDR1 is SGHTA, CDR2 FQGNSA. This CDR3 spans 14 amino acids. V lost 6 bases and J 4 bases, leaving 15 bases between the germline ends. The chain's CDR3 is CASSLQGRLTEAFF. CDR3 DNA: TGTGCCAGCAGTTTACAGGGCAGGCTCACTGAAGCTTTCTTT.

The gene calls are TRBV4-1 and TRBJ1-1, with unresolved D. CDR1 and CDR2 from the germline V gene are MGHRA and YSYEKL. Trimming left V 0 bases short and J 4 bases short, with 15 bases between. The CDR3 runs to 16 residues. CDR3 amino acids: CASSQDSRPSGTEAFF. The CDR3 DNA is TGCGCCAGCAGCCAAGATTCACGGCCTTCGGGCACTGAAGCTTTCTTT.

This clone has only one observation. This chain connects TRBV18 to TRBJ2-7; tentative D call: TRBD1 (6 bases). Looked up from germline, CDR1 is KGHSH and CDR2 is LQKENI. V was cut by 4 bases and J by 3 bases, with 19 bases left in between. This CDR3 has 16 residues. The CDR3 reads CASSHGPGHGFYEQYF. The CDR3 region has the DNA TGTGCCAGCTCACACGGACCGGGACATGGGTTCTACGAGCAGTACTTC.

The DNA for the CDR3 is TGTGCCAGCAGCATGTGGGGGACTAATCAGCCCCAGCATTTT. Its protein is CASSMWGTNQPQHF. The chain recombines TRBV5-8 with TRBJ1-5; tentatively, D is TRBD1 (5 bases). Trimming took off 4 bases at V and 4 bases at J, with 12 bases between the two ends. Germline CDR1 SGHTS, CDR2 YDEGEE. This CDR3 contains 14 residues.

J is TRBJ1-2 and V is TRBV19, with D maybe TRBD1 (6 bases). The CDR3 sequence is 22 residues long. From germline, CDR1 is LNHDA and CDR2 SQIVND (reference sequence). Trimming removed 7 bases from V and 0 bases from J, with 36 bases in between. CDR3 amino acids: CASTLTGPRLPGPEPSNYGYTF. CDR3 DNA sequence: TGTGCCAGTACCCTTACAGGGCCCAGACTCCCAGGGCCCGAACCTTCTAACTATGGCTACACCTTC.

V gene TRBV6-1 combines with J gene TRBJ1-5; 9 nucleotides agree with TRBD1. Germline CDR1 is MNHNS and CDR2 is SASEGT. The CDR3 covers 15 residues. V trimming: 7 bases; J trimming: 3 bases; junction bases outside the gene matches: 7. The CDR3 here is CASTRGQGFNQPQHF. The CDR3 nucleotides read TGTGCCAGCACCCGAGGACAGGGGTTCAATCAGCCCCAGCATTTT.

The J gene is TRBJ2-5, the V gene TRBV9; TRBD2 agrees at 11 bases. Germline CDR1 is SGDLS and CDR2 is YYNGEE. This CDR3 has 17 residues. The J segment lost 5 bases and the V segment lost 4 bases, leaving 13 bases of the junction unmatched. The CDR3 DNA is TGTGCCAGCAGCCCAGACCTAGCGGGGGGTGCCTGGGAGACCCAGTACTTC. Amino acid sequence: CASSPDLAGGAWETQYF.

The V call is TRBV28, the J call TRBJ2-7; no clear D. The CDR3 contains 16 residues. V gave up 5 bases and J gave up 3 bases, with 20 bases separating them. Germline V gives CDR1 MDHEN, CDR2 SYDVKM. The CDR3 region has the DNA TGTGCCAGCAGTCCTATGGCCCCCATGGGCATCTACGAGCAGTACTTC. It codes for CASSPMAPMGIYEQYF.

This clone was seen more than once but under ten times. The chain joins TRBV6-1 to TRBJ2-2, with 9 bases that match TRBD1. The V gene end was trimmed by 4 bases and the J gene end by 7 bases; junction bases not matched to a gene: 4. The CDR3 loop spans 14 amino acids. The V gene's germline CDR1 is MNHNS and CDR2 SASEGT. The CDR3 region is CASSAGQGDGELFF. The CDR3 DNA reads as TGTGCCAGCAGTGCGGGACAGGGTGACGGGGAGCTGTTTTTT.

This clone showed up just once. The rearrangement joins TRBV9 to TRBJ2-7; TRBD1 matches at 9 bases. Trimming at V came to 4 bases and at J to 6 bases, leaving 17 bases not matched to a gene. CDR1 is SGDLS and CDR2 is YYNGEE in the germline V gene. The length of the CDR3 is 17 residues. CDR3 DNA: TGTGCCAGCAGCCCGACGCACGGCGAGGGACAGGGTGGCGAGCAGTACTTC. It encodes CASSPTHGEGQGGEQYF.

This clone was seen a single time. V usage is TRBV5-6 and J usage is TRBJ1-1, with D perhaps matching TRBD1 (6 bases). Trimming removed 1 base at V and 8 bases at J, with 18 bases between. CDR1 and CDR2 from the germline V gene are SGHDT and YYEEEE. The CDR3 has 15 amino acids. The CDR3 loop reads CASSLPPGAGEEAFF. For the CDR3, the DNA is TGTGCCAGCAGCTTGCCCCCCGGGGCAGGGGAGGAAGCTTTCTTT.

This clone occurred a few times. The rearrangement uses TRBV4-1 and TRBJ2-7; D remains unclear. V shed 1 base and J shed 7 bases, with 11 bases lying between them. The CDR3 contains 13 residues. Germline CDR1 is MGHRA and CDR2 is YSYEKL. This chain's CDR3 is CASSQAFKSEQYF. The CDR3 DNA is TGCGCCAGCAGCCAAGCCTTTAAGAGTGAGCAGTACTTC.

The rearrangement links TRBV6-1 to TRBJ1-1; D call uncertain. The CDR3 runs to 12 residues. Trimming pared 1 base from V and 10 bases from J, leaving 10 bases between. Germline CDR1 and CDR2: MNHNS and SASEGT. This chain's CDR3 is CASSEGVGRAFF. CDR3 nucleotides: TGTGCCAGCAGTGAAGGGGTCGGGAGAGCTTTCTTT.

V usage is TRBV6-1 and J usage is TRBJ1-2, with 9 bases that match TRBD1. V trimming: 6 bases; J trimming: 2 bases; junction bases outside the gene matches: 13. The CDR3 is 17 amino acids. Germline CDR1 reads MNHNS; CDR2 reads SASEGT. The CDR3 protein is CASREPENRGRNYGYTF. The CDR3 DNA sequence: TGTGCCAGCAGAGAACCCGAAAACAGGGGGCGAAACTATGGCTACACCTTC.

This chain uses TRBV19 with TRBJ1-1; no reliable D call. The CDR3 extends over 12 amino acids. Per germline, CDR1 LNHDA and CDR2 SQIVND (reference sequence). The germline V and J ends were trimmed by 6 bases and 8 bases, with 13 bases remaining between them. CDR3 residues: CASSTVGGEAFF. The CDR3 DNA is TGTGCCAGTAGCACCGTAGGAGGCGAAGCTTTCTTT.

The chain is built from TRBV15 and TRBJ2-2; tentatively, D is TRBD1 (5 bases). The germline V gene encodes CDR1 LNHNV and CDR2 YYDKDF (reference sequence). CDR3 length: 14 amino acids. The V end lost 3 bases, the J end lost 3 bases, and 8 bases lay between the germline ends. The CDR3 DNA reads as TGTGCCACCAGCAGGTCCAGGGACACCGGGGAGCTGTTTTTT. Translated: CATSRSRDTGELFF.

The chain couples TRBV19 to TRBJ1-6; unclear D gene. V lost 3 bases and J lost 0, with 9 bases in between. This CDR3 is built from 16 residues. Germline lookup yields CDR1 LNHDA and CDR2 SQIVND (reference sequence). CDR3 DNA: TGTGCCAGTAGTATCCGAGTGAGCTCCTATAATTCACCCCTCCACTTT. It yields the protein CASSIRVSSYNSPLHF.

In DNA, the CDR3 is TGTGCCAGCAGCTTTAATGCGGACACCTATAGCAATCAGCCCCAGCATTTT. Translation: CASSFNADTYSNQPQHF. The chain is built from TRBV7-3 and TRBJ1-5; weak D call: TRBD1 (5 bases). CDR3 length: 17 amino acids. Trimming cost V 3 bases and J 0 bases, with 15 bases left between them. Germline V gene data show CDR1 as SGHTA and CDR2 as FQGTGA.

The chain uses TRBV7-4 and TRBJ1-2; no firm D call. Trimming stripped 0 bases from V and 3 bases from J, with 14 bases between. Germline V CDR1 and CDR2: SGHVT, SQSDAQ. CDR3 length: 16 amino acids. The CDR3 region has the DNA TGTGCCAGCAGCTTAGCGCCTTGGCCCTTCTACTATGGCTACACCTTC. Translation gives CASSLAPWPFYYGYTF.

J is TRBJ1-1 and V is TRBV27; D gene unclear. The CDR3 spans 16 residues. V shed 2 bases and J shed 4 bases, with 17 bases lying between them. Germline-derived CDR1 and CDR2 are MNHEY and SMNVEV (reference sequence). The DNA for the CDR3 is TGTGCCAGCAGTTTACATTATACTCCCCTAGGCACTGAAGCTTTCTTT. Its protein product is CASSLHYTPLGTEAFF.

This clone has a single count. The chain recombines TRBV2 with TRBJ2-7; possible D gene TRBD1, 6 bases. V lost 6 bases and J lost 3, with 12 bases in between. The CDR3 spans 13 residues. In germline, CDR1 is SNHLY, CDR2 FYNNEI. The CDR3 nucleotides are TGTGCCAGCAGGAGGGACACCGTCTACGAGCAGTACTTC. Translated: CASRRDTVYEQYF.

This chain uses TRBV14 with TRBJ1-1; D gene unclear. In germline, CDR1 is SGHDN, CDR2 FVKESK. The CDR3 is made up of 16 amino acids. Trimming left V 4 bases short and J 6 bases short, with 21 bases between. DNA of the CDR3: TGTGCCAGCAGCCTATCGGAGGAACAGCTTGTTCCTGAAGCTTTCTTT. Protein product: CASSLSEEQLVPEAFF. The full variable domain, completed using reference TRBV14 and TRBJ1-1, is EAGVTQFPSHSVIEKGQTVTLRCDPISGHDNLYWYRRVMGKEIKFLLHFVKESKQDESGMPNNRFLAERTGGTYSTLKVQPAELEDSGVYFCASSLSEEQLVPEAFFGQGTRLTVV.

The gene calls are TRBV13 and TRBJ1-4, with 9 bases identical to TRBD1. V lost 2 bases and J lost 6; bases outside the gene matches: 25. Germline CDR1 PRHDT, CDR2 FYEKMQ (reference sequence). This CDR3 comprises 22 residues. The CDR3 here is CASSLSRFGGQGRPKVYEKLFF. The CDR3 DNA is TGTGCCAGCAGCTTATCTCGTTTCGGGGGACAGGGTCGACCGAAGGTTTATGAAAAACTGTTTTTT. The full variable domain, its missing parts supplied by reference TRBV13 and TRBJ1-4, is AAGVIQSPRHLIKEKRETATLKCYPIPRHDTVYWYQQGPGQDPQFLISFYEKMQSDKGSIPDRFSAQQFSDYHSELNMSSLELGDSALYFCASSLSRFGGQGRPKVYEKLFFGSGTQLSVL.